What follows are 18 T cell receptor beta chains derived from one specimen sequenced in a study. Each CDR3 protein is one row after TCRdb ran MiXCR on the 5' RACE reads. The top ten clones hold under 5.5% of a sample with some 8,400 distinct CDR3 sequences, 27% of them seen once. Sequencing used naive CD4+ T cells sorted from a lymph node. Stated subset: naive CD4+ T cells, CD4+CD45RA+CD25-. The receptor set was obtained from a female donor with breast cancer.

The CDR3 region has the DNA TGCAGCGTGGGAAGGGACAGGGGGAGTGCAGATACGCAGTATTTT. It codes for CSVGRDRGSADTQYF. The rearrangement joins TRBV29-1 to TRBJ2-3; 11 nucleotides line up with TRBD1. V was pared by 6 bases and J by 4 bases, with 9 bases of the junction left unmatched. Germline CDR1 reads SQVTM; CDR2 reads ANQGSEA. The CDR3 runs 15 residues.

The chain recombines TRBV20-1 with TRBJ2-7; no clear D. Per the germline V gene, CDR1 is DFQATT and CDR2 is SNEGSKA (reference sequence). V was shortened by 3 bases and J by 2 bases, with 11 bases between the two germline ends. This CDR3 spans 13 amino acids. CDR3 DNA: TGCAGTGCTAGGTATCCAGCCACCTACGAGCAGTACTTC. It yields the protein CSARYPATYEQYF.

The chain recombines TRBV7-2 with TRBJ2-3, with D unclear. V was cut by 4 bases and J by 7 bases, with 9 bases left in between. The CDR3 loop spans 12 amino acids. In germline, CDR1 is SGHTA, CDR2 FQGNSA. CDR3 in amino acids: CASSSSTHTQYF. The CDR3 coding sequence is TGTGCCAGCAGCTCCTCCACCCATACGCAGTATTTT.

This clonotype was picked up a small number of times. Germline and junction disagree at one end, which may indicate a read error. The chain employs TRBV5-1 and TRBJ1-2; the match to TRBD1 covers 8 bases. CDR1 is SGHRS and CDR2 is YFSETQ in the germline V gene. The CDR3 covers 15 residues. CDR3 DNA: TGCACCAGCAGCTTGGGACAGGAGACTAACTATGGCTACACCTTC. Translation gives CTSSLGQETNYGYTF.

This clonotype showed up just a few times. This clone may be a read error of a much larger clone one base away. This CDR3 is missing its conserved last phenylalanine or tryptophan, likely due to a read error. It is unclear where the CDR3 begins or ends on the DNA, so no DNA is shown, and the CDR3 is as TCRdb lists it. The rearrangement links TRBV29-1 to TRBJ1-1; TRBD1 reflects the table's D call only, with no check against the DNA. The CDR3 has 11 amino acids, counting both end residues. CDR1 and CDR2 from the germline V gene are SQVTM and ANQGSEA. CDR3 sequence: CSVDPTGRDFL.

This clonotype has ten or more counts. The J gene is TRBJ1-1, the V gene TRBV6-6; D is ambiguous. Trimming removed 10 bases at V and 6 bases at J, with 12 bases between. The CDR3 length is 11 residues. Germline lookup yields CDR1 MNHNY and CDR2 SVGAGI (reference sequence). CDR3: CATSGDAEAFF. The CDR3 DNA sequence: TGTGCCACATCAGGTGACGCTGAAGCTTTCTTT.

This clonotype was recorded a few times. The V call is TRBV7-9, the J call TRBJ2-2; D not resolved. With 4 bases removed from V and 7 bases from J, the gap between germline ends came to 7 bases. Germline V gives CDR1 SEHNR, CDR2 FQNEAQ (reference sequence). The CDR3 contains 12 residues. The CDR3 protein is CASSSPSGELFF. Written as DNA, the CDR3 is TGTGCCAGCAGCTCCCCCAGCGGGGAGCTGTTTTTT. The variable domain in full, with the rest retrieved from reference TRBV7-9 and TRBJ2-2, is DTGVSQNPRHKITKRGQNVTFRCDPISEHNRLYWYRQTLGQGPEFLTYFQNEAQLEKSRLLSDRFSAERPKGSFSTLEIQRTEQGDSAMYLCASSSPSGELFFGEGSRLTVL.

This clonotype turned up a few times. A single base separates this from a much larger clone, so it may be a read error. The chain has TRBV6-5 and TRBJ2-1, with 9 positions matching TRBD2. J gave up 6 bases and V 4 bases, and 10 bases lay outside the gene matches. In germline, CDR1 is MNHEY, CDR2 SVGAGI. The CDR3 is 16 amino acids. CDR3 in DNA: TGTGCCAGCAGTTTGGGGAGGGGTAGCGGGAGCAATGAGCAGTTCTTC. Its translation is CASSLGRGSGSNEQFF.

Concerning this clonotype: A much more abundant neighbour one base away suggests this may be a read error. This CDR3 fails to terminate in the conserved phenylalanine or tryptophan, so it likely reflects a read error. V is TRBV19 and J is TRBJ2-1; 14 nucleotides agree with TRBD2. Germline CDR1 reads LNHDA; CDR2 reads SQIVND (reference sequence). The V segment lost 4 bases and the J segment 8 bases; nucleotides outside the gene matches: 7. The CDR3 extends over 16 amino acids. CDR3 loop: CASSRLAGGPFDEQFL. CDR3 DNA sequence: TGTGCCAGTAGTAGACTAGCGGGAGGGCCCTTCGATGAGCAGTTCCTC.

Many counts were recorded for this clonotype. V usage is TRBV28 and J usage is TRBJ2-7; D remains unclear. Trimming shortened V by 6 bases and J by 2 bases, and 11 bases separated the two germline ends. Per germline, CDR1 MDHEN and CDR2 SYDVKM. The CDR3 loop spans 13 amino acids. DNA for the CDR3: TGTGCCAGCAGACCCCACGGAACCTACGAGCAGTACTTC. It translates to CASRPHGTYEQYF.

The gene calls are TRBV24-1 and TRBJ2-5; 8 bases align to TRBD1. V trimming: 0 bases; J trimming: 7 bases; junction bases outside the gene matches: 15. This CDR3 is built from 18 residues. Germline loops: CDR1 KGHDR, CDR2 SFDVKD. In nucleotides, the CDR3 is TGTGCCACCAGTGATTTGCCGACTGACAGGGGAGGATTAGGGACCCAGTACTTC. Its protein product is CATSDLPTDRGGLGTQYF.

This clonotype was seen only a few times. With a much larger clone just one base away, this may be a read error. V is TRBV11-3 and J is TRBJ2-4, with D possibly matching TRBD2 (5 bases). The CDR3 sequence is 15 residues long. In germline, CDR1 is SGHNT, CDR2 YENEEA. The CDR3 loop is CASTSVRLANNIQYF. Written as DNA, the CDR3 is TGTGCCAGCACCAGTGTCAGGCTAGCCAACAACATTCAGTACTTC.

The CDR3: CASSYGGLNTEAFF. DNA for the CDR3: TGTGCCAGCAGTTACGGGGGGTTGAACACTGAAGCTTTCTTT. The gene calls are TRBV6-5 and TRBJ1-1; D is perhaps TRBD1 (5 bases). Trimming removed 2 bases from V and 0 bases from J, with 7 bases in between. The CDR3 contains 14 residues. Germline assignment: CDR1 MNHEY and CDR2 SVGAGI.

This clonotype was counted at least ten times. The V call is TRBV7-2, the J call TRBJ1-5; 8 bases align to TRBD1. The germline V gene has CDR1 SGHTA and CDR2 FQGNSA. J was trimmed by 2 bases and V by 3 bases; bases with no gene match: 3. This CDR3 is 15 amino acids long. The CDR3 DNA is TGTGCCAGCAGCTTGGGGGGACAGGGCAATCAGCCCCAGCATTTT. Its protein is CASSLGGQGNQPQHF.

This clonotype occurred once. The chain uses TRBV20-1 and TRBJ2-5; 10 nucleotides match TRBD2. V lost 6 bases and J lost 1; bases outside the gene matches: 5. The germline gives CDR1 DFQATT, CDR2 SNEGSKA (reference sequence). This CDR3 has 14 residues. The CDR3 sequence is CSAPSGGLQETQYF. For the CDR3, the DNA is TGCAGTGCCCCTAGCGGGGGCCTCCAAGAGACCCAGTACTTC.

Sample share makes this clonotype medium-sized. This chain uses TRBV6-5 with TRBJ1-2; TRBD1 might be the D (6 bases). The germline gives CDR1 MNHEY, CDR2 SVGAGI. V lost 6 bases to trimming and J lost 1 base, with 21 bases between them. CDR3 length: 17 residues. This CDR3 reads CASRIRGAFLDNYGYTF. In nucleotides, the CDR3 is TGTGCCAGCAGGATCCGGGGGGCGTTTTTGGATAACTATGGCTACACCTTC.

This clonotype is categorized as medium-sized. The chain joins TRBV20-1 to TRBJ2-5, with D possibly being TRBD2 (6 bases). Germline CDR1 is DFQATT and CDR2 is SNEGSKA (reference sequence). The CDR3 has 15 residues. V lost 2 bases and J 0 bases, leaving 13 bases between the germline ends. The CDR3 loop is CSARLRGLYQETQYF. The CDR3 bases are TGCAGTGCTAGATTGCGGGGACTTTACCAAGAGACCCAGTACTTC.

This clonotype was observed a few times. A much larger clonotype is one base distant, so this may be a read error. The CDR3 nucleotides are TGTGCCAGCAGATCAGGTAGTCGGCAGCCCCAGCATTTT. Its translation is CASRSGSRQPQHF. The genes are TRBV6-5 and TRBJ1-5; D uncertain. This CDR3 is 13 amino acids long. The V and J ends lost 6 bases and 7 bases respectively, with 13 bases between them. Germline V CDR1 and CDR2: MNHEY, SVGAGI.